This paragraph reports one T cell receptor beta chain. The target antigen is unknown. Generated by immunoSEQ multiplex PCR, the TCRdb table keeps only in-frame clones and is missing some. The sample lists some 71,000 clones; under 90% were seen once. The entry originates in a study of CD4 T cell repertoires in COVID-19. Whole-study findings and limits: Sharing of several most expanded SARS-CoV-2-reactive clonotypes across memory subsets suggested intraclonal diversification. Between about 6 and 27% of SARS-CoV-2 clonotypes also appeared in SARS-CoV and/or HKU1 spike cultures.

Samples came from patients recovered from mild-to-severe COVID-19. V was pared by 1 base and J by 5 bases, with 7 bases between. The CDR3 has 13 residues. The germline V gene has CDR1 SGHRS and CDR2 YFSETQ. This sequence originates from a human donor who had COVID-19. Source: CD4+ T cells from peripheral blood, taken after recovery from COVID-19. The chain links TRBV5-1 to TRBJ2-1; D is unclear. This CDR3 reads CASSLPPNNEQFF. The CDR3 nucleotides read TGCGCCAGCAGCTTGCCCCCTAACAATGAGCAGTTCTTC.